This TCR beta chain appears in the sequencing data of a study of OX40 agonist ivuxolimab in advanced cancers. Study summary: The dose of intravenous ivuxolimab that patients received every 2 weeks ranged from 0.01 to 10 mg/kg.

This CDR3 has 13 amino acids. The germline gives CDR1 SNHLY, CDR2 FYNNEI. Germline trimming cut 6 bases from V and 6 bases from J; bases unmatched to any gene: 4. Prior autoimmune disease or systemic immunosuppression barred patients. TCRdb's copy holds only in-frame clones and misses some; the assay was immunoSEQ multiplex PCR. The sample has 75,000 to 100,000 clones, 70% to 85% seen once. Regarding the study as a whole: CD4+ T cells averaged fewer expanded clones than CD8+ T cells. There were also nonresponders showing low normalized T-cell clonal expansion.

Remarks on this clone: Its antigen is undetermined.

The TCR sequence derives from an adult with an advanced solid tumor such as melanoma, head and neck, liver or kidney cancer. The chain combines TRBV2 with TRBJ2-4; 8 nucleotides align to TRBD2. Material: CD4+ or CD8+ T cells sorted from blood, obtained in a trial of the OX40 agonist ivuxolimab. The CDR3 reads CASRELAVNIQYF. CDR3 sequence (DNA): TGTGCCAGCAGAGAACTAGCGGTAAACATTCAGTACTTC.